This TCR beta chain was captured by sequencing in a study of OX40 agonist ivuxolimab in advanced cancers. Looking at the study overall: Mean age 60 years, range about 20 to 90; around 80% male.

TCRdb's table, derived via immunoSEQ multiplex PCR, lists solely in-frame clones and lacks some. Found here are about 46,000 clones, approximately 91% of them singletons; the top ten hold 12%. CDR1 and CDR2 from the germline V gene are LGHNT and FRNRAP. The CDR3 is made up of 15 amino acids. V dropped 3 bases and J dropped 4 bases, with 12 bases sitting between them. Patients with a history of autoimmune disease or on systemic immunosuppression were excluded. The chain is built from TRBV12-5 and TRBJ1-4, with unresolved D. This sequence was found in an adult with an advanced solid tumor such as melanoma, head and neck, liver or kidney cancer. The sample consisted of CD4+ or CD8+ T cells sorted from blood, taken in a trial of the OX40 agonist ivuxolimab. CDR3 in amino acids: CASGFPDARNEKLFF. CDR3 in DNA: TGTGCTAGTGGTTTCCCCGACGCCCGTAATGAAAAACTGTTTTTT.